The rows below give T cell receptor beta chains drawn from one sample of a study of blood T cell repertoires in COVID-19. Clones were read by immunoSEQ multiplex PCR, and TCRdb kept only the in-frame ones, dropping some. The sample contains roughly 400,000 clones, approximately 86% of which appear only once. The sequenced material came from PBMCs or T cells enriched from blood (not recorded which). The receptors come from a woman aged 40 to 50 with acute COVID-19. Both conserved end residues are part of each CDR3. Each record gives: D gene, V gene, clone size, J gene, CDR3 DNA, CDR3 protein. The D gene is left open where the match is weak. Only part of the rows carry a size: once, few, many, or a class if the clone is expanded.

d_call: TRBD2; v_call: TRBV11-2; clone_size: -; j_call: TRBJ2-3; cdr3_nt: TGTGCCAGCAGACCGGGACTAGCGTTTCGCGATACGCAGTATTTT; cdr3_aa: CASRPGLAFRDTQYF
d_call: -; v_call: TRBV18; clone_size: -; j_call: TRBJ2-5; cdr3_nt: TGTGCCAGCTCACCATTGCGGGCCCAAGAGACCCAGTACTTC; cdr3_aa: CASSPLRAQETQYF
d_call: TRBD1; v_call: TRBV7-2; clone_size: -; j_call: TRBJ1-1; cdr3_nt: TGTGCCAGCAGCCCACAGGGGTTATCGACTGAAGCTTTCTTT; cdr3_aa: CASSPQGLSTEAFF
d_call: -; v_call: TRBV14; clone_size: -; j_call: TRBJ1-6; cdr3_nt: TGTGCCAGCAACCCAGGGCGAAATTCACCCCTCCACTTT; cdr3_aa: CASNPGRNSPLHF
d_call: -; v_call: TRBV4-2; clone_size: -; j_call: TRBJ2-7; cdr3_nt: TGTGCCAGCAGCCAAGGGCCCTCCTACGAGCAGTACTTC; cdr3_aa: CASSQGPSYEQYF
d_call: TRBD1; v_call: TRBV9; clone_size: -; j_call: TRBJ1-2; cdr3_nt: TGTGCCAGCAGCCCCGGACAGGGTGGGATCTATGGCTACACCTTC; cdr3_aa: CASSPGQGGIYGYTF
d_call: TRBD2; v_call: TRBV6-5; clone_size: -; j_call: TRBJ2-1; cdr3_nt: TGTGCCAGCACTAGCGGGGTGAATGAGCAGTTCTTC; cdr3_aa: CASTSGVNEQFF
d_call: -; v_call: TRBV5-8; clone_size: -; j_call: TRBJ1-5; cdr3_nt: TGTGCCAGCAGCTTACGAGATCAGCCCCAGCATTTT; cdr3_aa: CASSLRDQPQHF
d_call: -; v_call: TRBV11-2; clone_size: -; j_call: TRBJ1-2; cdr3_nt: TGTGCCAGCAGCATACAGGGACTATCTGGCTACACCTTC; cdr3_aa: CASSIQGLSGYTF
d_call: -; v_call: TRBV4-1; clone_size: -; j_call: TRBJ2-7; cdr3_nt: TGCGCCAGCAGCCAAGGGGAAGACAGCTCCTACGAGCAGTACTTC; cdr3_aa: CASSQGEDSSYEQYF
d_call: TRBD1; v_call: TRBV24-1; clone_size: -; j_call: TRBJ2-7; cdr3_nt: TGTGCCACCAGTTTGGGACAGGGCTTTGAGCAGTACTTC; cdr3_aa: CATSLGQGFEQYF
d_call: -; v_call: TRBV2; clone_size: -; j_call: TRBJ1-1; cdr3_nt: TGTGCCAGCAGTGACCGCAGGGGAGAGAACACTGAAGCTTTCTTT; cdr3_aa: CASSDRRGENTEAFF
d_call: TRBD1; v_call: TRBV6-5; clone_size: -; j_call: TRBJ1-1; cdr3_nt: TGTGCCAGCAGTTTCAGGACAGGAGAAGCTTTCTTT; cdr3_aa: CASSFRTGEAFF
d_call: -; v_call: TRBV9; clone_size: -; j_call: TRBJ2-1; cdr3_nt: TGTGCCAGCAGCGTAGGCGGTAGCGCCTCCTACAATGAGCAGTTCTTC; cdr3_aa: CASSVGGSASYNEQFF
d_call: -; v_call: TRBV5-1; clone_size: -; j_call: TRBJ2-7; cdr3_nt: TGCGCCAGCAGCTTGGGTGCAGGGGCAAACTACGAGCAGTACTTC; cdr3_aa: CASSLGAGANYEQYF
d_call: TRBD1; v_call: TRBV10-1; clone_size: once; j_call: TRBJ1-4; cdr3_nt: TGCGCCAGCAGCTACTGGGACAGGGGGAAGAATACAACTAATGAAAAACTGTTTTTT; cdr3_aa: CASSYWDRGKNTTNEKLFF
d_call: TRBD2; v_call: TRBV19; clone_size: -; j_call: TRBJ2-5; cdr3_nt: TGTGCCAGTAGTGCAGGACTAGGGGAGACCCAGTACTTC; cdr3_aa: CASSAGLGETQYF
d_call: TRBD1; v_call: TRBV6-5; clone_size: -; j_call: TRBJ1-2; cdr3_nt: TGTGCCAGCAGGGGACAGGGCAGCGGGGGCTACACCTTC; cdr3_aa: CASRGQGSGGYTF
d_call: -; v_call: TRBV6-5; clone_size: once; j_call: TRBJ2-7; cdr3_nt: TGTGCCAGCAGTTACGGACAGTCCTACGAGCAGTACTTC; cdr3_aa: CASSYGQSYEQYF
d_call: TRBD2; v_call: TRBV24-1; clone_size: -; j_call: TRBJ2-1; cdr3_nt: TGTGCCACCAGTGGCCCCGGGACTAGCGGGGGAGAGCAGTTCTTC; cdr3_aa: CATSGPGTSGGEQFF
d_call: TRBD1; v_call: TRBV19; clone_size: -; j_call: TRBJ1-1; cdr3_nt: TGTGCCAGTAGCGTCCCGGGACAGGGTAAAGCTTTCTTT; cdr3_aa: CASSVPGQGKAFF
d_call: TRBD1; v_call: TRBV29-1; clone_size: -; j_call: TRBJ1-2; cdr3_nt: TGCAGCGTGGGGGGGCCCGGGACAGGGGACGGCTACACCTTC; cdr3_aa: CSVGGPGTGDGYTF
d_call: -; v_call: TRBV5-6; clone_size: -; j_call: TRBJ2-7; cdr3_nt: TGTGCCAGCAGCTTGGTATTTCGGGGGATTGGCTACGAGCAGTACTTC; cdr3_aa: CASSLVFRGIGYEQYF
d_call: -; v_call: TRBV9; clone_size: -; j_call: TRBJ1-1; cdr3_nt: TGTGCCAGCAGCGTAGTTGGTATGGAGTCGGCTGAAGCTTTCTTT; cdr3_aa: CASSVVGMESAEAFF
d_call: TRBD1; v_call: TRBV2; clone_size: -; j_call: TRBJ1-6; cdr3_nt: TGTGCCAGCAGTGAAGCGCGACAGGGGTTTTCACCCCTCCACTTT; cdr3_aa: CASSEARQGFSPLHF
d_call: -; v_call: TRBV3-1/TRBV3-2; clone_size: -; j_call: TRBJ1-4; cdr3_nt: TGTGCCAGCAGCCGATCCGGGGGTAATGAAAAACTGTTTTTT; cdr3_aa: CASSRSGGNEKLFF
d_call: TRBD2; v_call: TRBV5-1; clone_size: -; j_call: TRBJ2-3; cdr3_nt: TGCGCCAGCACACCTTTGCGGGGGACTAGAGCAGATACGCAGTATTTT; cdr3_aa: CASTPLRGTRADTQYF
d_call: TRBD1; v_call: TRBV2; clone_size: -; j_call: TRBJ1-6; cdr3_nt: TGTGCCAGCAGAAAGACAGGGCCGCTCTATAATTCACCCCTCCACTTT; cdr3_aa: CASRKTGPLYNSPLHF
d_call: -; v_call: TRBV9; clone_size: once; j_call: TRBJ2-5; cdr3_nt: TGTGCCAGCAGCGTAGATCTAGCTGGGGAGACCCAGTACTTC; cdr3_aa: CASSVDLAGETQYF
d_call: -; v_call: TRBV6-6; clone_size: -; j_call: TRBJ1-6; cdr3_nt: TGTGCCAGCAGTTACGAGGGGGAACGTAATTCACCCCTCCACTTT; cdr3_aa: CASSYEGERNSPLHF
d_call: TRBD1; v_call: TRBV25-1; clone_size: -; j_call: TRBJ2-1; cdr3_nt: TGTGCCAGCAGTGAAAGAGGGACAGCCTACAATGAGCAGTTCTTC; cdr3_aa: CASSERGTAYNEQFF
d_call: TRBD1; v_call: TRBV5-5; clone_size: -; j_call: TRBJ1-6; cdr3_nt: TGTGCCAGCAGCCAGATGACAGGGGATAATTCACCCCTCCACTTT; cdr3_aa: CASSQMTGDNSPLHF
d_call: -; v_call: TRBV5-4; clone_size: once; j_call: TRBJ1-5; cdr3_nt: TGTGCCAGCAGCTTGGGGGGCGATCAGCCCCAGCATTTT; cdr3_aa: CASSLGGDQPQHF
d_call: TRBD1; v_call: TRBV4-2; clone_size: -; j_call: TRBJ1-6; cdr3_nt: TGTGCCAGCAGCCAGGTTGACAGGGGGTTATCACCCCTCCACTTT; cdr3_aa: CASSQVDRGLSPLHF
d_call: -; v_call: TRBV19; clone_size: -; j_call: TRBJ2-6; cdr3_nt: TGTGCCAGTAGTAAACAGAGCTCTGGGGCCAACGTCCTGACTTTC; cdr3_aa: CASSKQSSGANVLTF
d_call: -; v_call: TRBV30; clone_size: -; j_call: TRBJ1-2; cdr3_nt: TGTGCCTGGAGTTCACGGTGGCAGGGAAGTGTCTATGGCTACACCTTC; cdr3_aa: CAWSSRWQGSVYGYTF
d_call: -; v_call: TRBV5-5; clone_size: -; j_call: TRBJ1-1; cdr3_nt: TGTGCCAGCAGCTTGTGGCGAAGGGAGGCTGAAGCTTTCTTT; cdr3_aa: CASSLWRREAEAFF
d_call: -; v_call: TRBV15; clone_size: -; j_call: TRBJ1-3; cdr3_nt: TGTGCCACCAGCAGAGACTACTCTGGAAACACCATATATTTT; cdr3_aa: CATSRDYSGNTIYF
d_call: TRBD1; v_call: TRBV5-4; clone_size: -; j_call: TRBJ2-2; cdr3_nt: TGTGCCAGCAGCCGACAGGGGGCCGGCACCGGGGAGCTGTTTTTT; cdr3_aa: CASSRQGAGTGELFF
d_call: -; v_call: TRBV5-6; clone_size: -; j_call: TRBJ1-2; cdr3_nt: TGTGCCAGCAGCTTGAGCACAGTCTATGGCTACACCTTC; cdr3_aa: CASSLSTVYGYTF